The clone carrying this T cell receptor (beta chain) was observed a handful of times. Its target is unknown. The sample belongs to a study of blood T cells in healthy people across ages. Together with a sample-barcoded 5' primer, a J-beta primer mix was included in a second PCR lasting about 7 to 12 cycles. MiXCR was run by TCRdb on the 5' RACE reads, yielding one entry per CDR3 protein. The sample holds about 640,000 distinct CDR3 sequences, about 54% seen once. Notes on the study in general: Diversity estimates from one million T cells were considered underestimates. A strong correlation was seen between TCR beta diversity and naive T cell percentage.

CDR3 size: 16 residues. The germline gives CDR1 SGHAT, CDR2 FQNNGV. V lost 6 bases, J lost 5 bases, and 11 bases stayed unmatched. Sequenced material: blood. This chain links TRBV11-2 with TRBJ2-1; the match to TRBD2 covers 9 bases. This sequence originates from a man in his sixties in good health. The CDR3 loop reads CASSPRAGTSHNEQFF. In DNA form, the CDR3 reads TGTGCCAGCAGTCCTAGAGCCGGGACTAGCCACAATGAGCAGTTCTTC.